Sequencing of this T cell receptor (beta chain) was carried out in a study of cytomegalovirus exposure and HLA in healthy donors. Study-wide results and caveats: Cytomegalovirus-associated status was assigned to 150 to 200 TCR beta chains.

The CDR3 sequence is 13 residues long. CDR1 and CDR2 from the germline V gene are SQVTM and ANQGSEA. V lost 6 bases to trimming and J lost 7 bases; unmatched junction nucleotides: 7. To note about this clone: Its antigen is not identified.

Only in-frame clones appear in the TCRdb table, and some are missing; sequencing was by immunoSEQ multiplex PCR. This sample has 220,000 or so clones, with 75% to 95% found just once. Sequenced input: PBMCs. The chain is built from TRBV29-1 and TRBJ1-5, with 9 bases matching TRBD1. This TCR was sampled from a woman under 30 in good health and CMV-seronegative. CDR3 DNA: TGCAGCGTCCAGACAGGGGGGGACCAGCCCCAGCATTTT. Translating gives CSVQTGGDQPQHF. Full variable domain (rest looked up from reference TRBV29-1 and TRBJ1-5): SAVISQKPSRDICQRGTSLTIQCQVDSQVTMMFWYRQQPGQSLTLIATANQGSEATYESGFVIDKFPISRPNLTFSTLTVSNMSPEDSSIYLCSVQTGGDQPQHFGDGTRLSIL.